This T cell receptor (beta chain) was sequenced for a study of T cell repertoires in cytomegalovirus infection. Looking at the study overall: Through public TCR beta signatures, both CMV infection and matching HLA type were indicated.

Study-wide results and limits: The ex vivo response showed dominance by HLA-C-restricted CMV-specific TCR beta clonotypes.

TCRdb itself ran the reads through MiXCR, one entry per CDR3 protein. Seen here are some 560,000 distinct CDR3 sequences, about 39% observed once, and the top ten hold 48%. Concerning this clonotype itself: Its antigen remains unknown.

The sample here was cultured PBMCs, taken from culture after CMV antigen stimulation. This receptor was taken from a human donor in good health (CMV status not recorded). Some clones in this sample may be carry-over from other donors' samples.

CDR3 protein: CASRGQEIYGYTF. The CDR3 nucleotides are TGTGCCAGCAGAGGACAGGAGATCTATGGCTACACCTTC. J is TRBJ1-2 and V is TRBV6-2 or TRBV6-3; 7 bases align to TRBD1. The CDR3 runs to 13 residues. Per the germline V gene, CDR1 is MNHEY and CDR2 is SVGEGT. V shed 6 bases, J shed 4 bases, and the junction held 5 bases outside the gene matches.